These 17 T cell receptor beta chains were sequenced from one sample in a study of regulatory T cells in long-lasting Graves disease. Time point of the sample: newly diagnosed GD, antithyroid drugs for less than 3 months. From RNA extracted from PBMCs, the TCR library was made. Through Arm-PCR of CDR3 regions and iRepertoire HTBI primers, TCR beta libraries were built. Each CDR3 protein is one row after TCRdb ran MiXCR on the multiplex PCR reads. The table has roughly 400,000 distinct CDR3 sequences, about 15% seen once. These records were also assigned to another study, of T cells in Graves' hyperthyroidism and ophthalmopathy.

The input for sequencing was peripheral blood mononuclear cells (PBMCs), taken at new diagnosis, from a patient treated with antithyroid drugs. These receptors were obtained from a middle-aged woman with Graves disease.

This clonotype was recorded at least ten times. This chain uses TRBV3-1 with TRBJ1-1; no firm D call. The V and J ends lost 0 bases and 6 bases respectively, with 11 bases between them. The germline V gene encodes CDR1 LGHDT and CDR2 YNNKEL (reference sequence). The length of the CDR3 is 14 residues. CDR3 DNA sequence: TGTGCCAGCAGCCAAGATCGGGCGTGGCCTGAAGCTTTCTTT. It translates to CASSQDRAWPEAFF.

This clonotype has a count of ten or more. The rearrangement joins TRBV14 to TRBJ2-3; the match to TRBD2 covers 16 bases. The ends lost 4 bases at V and 3 bases at J; junction bases unmatched: 10. From germline, CDR1 is SGHDN and CDR2 FVKESK. The CDR3 runs 19 residues. This chain's CDR3 is CASSPGGLAGGPRTDTQYF. The CDR3 DNA follows: TGTGCCAGCAGCCCAGGGGGACTAGCGGGAGGGCCGAGGACAGATACGCAGTATTTT.

This clonotype was observed at least ten times. CDR3 nucleotides: TGTGCCAGCAGCTCGGACGCGAAGCGGTTCTTC. It specifies CASSSDAKRFF. V is TRBV11-1 and J is TRBJ2-1; the D is unclear. Deletions cut 4 bases from V and 15 bases from J, with 13 bases between. This CDR3 is 11 amino acids long. CDR1 and CDR2 from the germline V gene are SGHAT and FQDESV (reference sequence).

V is TRBV2 and J is TRBJ1-3; the D gene is possibly TRBD1 (6 bases). Trimming cost V 7 bases and J 4 bases, with 11 bases left between them. This CDR3 contains 13 residues. The germline V gene encodes CDR1 SNHLY and CDR2 FYNNEI. CDR3 sequence (DNA): TGTGCCAGCATCGGGGGGCACGGAAACACCATATATTTT. The encoded protein is CASIGGHGNTIYF.

This clonotype appeared many times. CDR3 in DNA: TGTGCCAGCAACCAGGGACTAGCGGGGGAGCAGTTCTTC. Residues: CASNQGLAGEQFF. The chain couples TRBV12-3 or TRBV12-4 to TRBJ2-1, with 13 bases that match TRBD2. This CDR3 is built from 13 residues. V was clipped by 7 bases and J by 10 bases; unmatched bases: 4.

This clonotype was seen many times. The chain has TRBV27 and TRBJ2-5; D tentatively reads TRBD1 or TRBD2 (6 bases each). Trimming removed 3 bases from V and 5 bases from J, with 19 bases in between. The germline V gene encodes CDR1 MNHEY and CDR2 SMNVEV (reference sequence). The CDR3 length is 16 residues. The CDR3 loop is CASSFDAGHRTETQYF. The CDR3 DNA sequence: TGTGCCAGCAGTTTCGATGCGGGACATAGGACGGAGACCCAGTACTTC.

This clonotype was counted ten times or more. This chain connects TRBV4-2 to TRBJ1-1; 10 bases agree with TRBD1. Germline V gene lookup returns CDR1 LGHNA and CDR2 YNFKEQ. CDR3 length equals 15 residues. The V segment lost 5 bases and the J segment 4 bases; nucleotides outside the gene matches: 7. CDR3 sequence reads: CASSSQGDRGTEAFF. CDR3 DNA: TGTGCCAGCAGCTCCCAGGGGGACAGGGGCACTGAAGCTTTCTTT.

Comments on this clonotype: The likely explanation is a read error, given a far larger clone one base away. The gene calls are TRBV5-6 and TRBJ2-3; no definite D call. Trimming removed 2 bases from V and 0 bases from J, with 4 bases in between. The CDR3 is 13 amino acids. Germline V gene data show CDR1 as SGHDT and CDR2 as YYEEEE. The CDR3 region has the DNA TGTGCCAGCAGCTTCGTGAGCACAGATACGCAGTATTTT. The encoded protein is CASSFVSTDTQYF.

To note about this clonotype: Relative to the germline gene, one junction end is altered; a read error may explain this. The V call is TRBV9, the J call TRBJ2-1; no clear D. Germline V gene sequence: CDR1 SGDLS, CDR2 YYNGEE. The CDR3 covers 14 residues. In nucleotides, the CDR3 is TGTGCCAGCAGCGCCTCCGGATCTTACAATGAGCACTTCTTC. Protein product: CASSASGSYNEHFF. The full variable domain, in which reference TRBV9 and TRBJ2-1 provide the parts outside the CDR3, is DSGVTQTPKHLITATGQRVTLRCSPRSGDLSVYWYQQSLDQGLQFLIQYYNGEERAKGNILERFSAQQFPDLHSELNLSSLELGDSALYFCASSASGSYNEHFFGPGTRLTVL.

This clonotype was seen only once. A far larger clone differs by one base, so this is likely a read error. V gene TRBV5-6 combines with J gene TRBJ1-3; no clear D. Germline CDR1 SGHDT, CDR2 YYEEEE. CDR3 size: 14 residues. V was cut by 4 bases and J by 2 bases, with 10 bases left in between. Here the CDR3 reads CASSRDGAGNTIYF. As DNA, the CDR3 is TGTGCCAGCAGCCGCGACGGAGCTGGAAACACCATATATTTT.

In its sample, this clonotype was seen many times. The chain joins TRBV20-1 to TRBJ2-5, with D perhaps matching TRBD2 (5 bases). The CDR3 contains 16 residues. Between the trimmed V and J ends, which lost 0 bases and 4 bases, there was a span of 18 bases. Germline V gives CDR1 DFQATT, CDR2 SNEGSKA (reference sequence). CDR3 in DNA: TGCAGTGCTAGAGAAAGGGCTTTACGAGGGCGAGAGACCCAGTACTTC. It yields the protein CSARERALRGRETQYF.

The genes are TRBV4-2 and TRBJ2-7, with TRBD2 matching 11 bases. Looked up from germline, CDR1 is LGHNA and CDR2 is YNFKEQ. CDR3 length: 16 residues. The trim removed 2 bases at V and 7 bases at J, leaving 10 bases unmatched. The chain's CDR3 is CASSQPGTSGTGEQYF. CDR3 DNA: TGTGCCAGCAGCCAACCAGGGACTAGCGGTACGGGGGAGCAGTACTTC.

This clonotype has a count of ten or more. The chain employs TRBV27 and TRBJ1-5; D might be TRBD1 (5 bases). CDR3 length equals 15 residues. V dropped 2 bases and J dropped 5 bases, with 13 bases sitting between them. The V gene's germline CDR1 is MNHEY and CDR2 SMNVEV (reference sequence). The CDR3 protein is CASSLTGRVDQPQHF. CDR3 sequence (DNA): TGTGCCAGCAGTTTAACCGGCAGGGTGGATCAGCCCCAGCATTTT.

This clonotype was picked up many times. The chain has TRBV7-2 and TRBJ2-1, with D hard to call. Trimming cost V 4 bases and J 6 bases, with 13 bases left between them. This CDR3 region has 14 residues. The germline V gene has CDR1 SGHTA and CDR2 FQGNSA. CDR3 loop: CASSSGLRPNEQFF. The DNA for the CDR3 is TGTGCCAGCAGCTCCGGCCTGAGGCCCAATGAGCAGTTCTTC.

This clonotype was found many times. V and J are TRBV28 and TRBJ2-7; D possibly corresponds to TRBD2 (5 bases). The CDR3 spans 15 residues. V was cut by 8 bases and J by 9 bases, with 26 bases left in between. Looked up from germline, CDR1 is MDHEN and CDR2 is SYDVKM. The CDR3 DNA is TGTGCCAGCTCACCTGGGTTCGTCCCACTAGTAGGGCAGTACTTC. Protein sequence: CASSPGFVPLVGQYF.

Regarding this clonotype: A much larger clone differs by one base, so this may be a read error. The chain carries TRBV5-6 and TRBJ2-7; TRBD2 is a possible D gene (5 bases). Germline values: CDR1 SGHDT, CDR2 YYEEEE. This CDR3 is built from 14 residues. The CDR3: CASSKWENSHEQYF. The CDR3 coding sequence is TGTGCCAGCAGCAAGTGGGAGAACTCCCACGAGCAGTACTTC.

This clonotype was observed at least ten times. The gene calls are TRBV2 and TRBJ2-7, with D possibly being TRBD2 (8 bases). Trimming took off 11 bases at V and 7 bases at J, with 30 bases between the two ends. Germline loops: CDR1 SNHLY, CDR2 FYNNEI. The CDR3 length is 16 residues. The CDR3 here is CAFDRDLLAGSEEQYF. Here the CDR3 DNA reads TGTGCCTTTGACAGGGATTTGCTAGCGGGTTCGGAAGAGCAGTACTTC.